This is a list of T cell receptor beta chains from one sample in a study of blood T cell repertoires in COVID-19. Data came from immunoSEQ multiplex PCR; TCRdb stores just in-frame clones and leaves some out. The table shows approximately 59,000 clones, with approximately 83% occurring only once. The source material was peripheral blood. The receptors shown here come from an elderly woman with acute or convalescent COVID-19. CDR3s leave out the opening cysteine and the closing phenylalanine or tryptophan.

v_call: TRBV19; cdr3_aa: ASNGGRESSIVLGGYT
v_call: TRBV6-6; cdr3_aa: ASSSAGGVGVGYT
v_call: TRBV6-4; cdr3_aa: ASSPGLNQYNEQF
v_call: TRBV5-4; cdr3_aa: ASREAGAGNEKLF
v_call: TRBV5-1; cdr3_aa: ASSEGGHTEAF
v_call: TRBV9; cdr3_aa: ASSVGQNTGELF
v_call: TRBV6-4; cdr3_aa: ASTLRQFDQPQH
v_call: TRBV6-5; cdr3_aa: ATGDSAREQY
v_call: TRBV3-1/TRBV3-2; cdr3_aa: ASSDRTPPGT
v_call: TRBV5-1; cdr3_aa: ASSLPGQVGHEQF
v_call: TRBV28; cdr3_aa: ASKGGLMNTEAF
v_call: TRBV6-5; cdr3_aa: ASRRDRGDNEQF
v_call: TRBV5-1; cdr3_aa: ASSLAGNSGYGYT
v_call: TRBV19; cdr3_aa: ASSMGTGHRYEQY
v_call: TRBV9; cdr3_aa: ASSDRGTNEKLF
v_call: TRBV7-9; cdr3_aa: ASSYYRGTGEQY
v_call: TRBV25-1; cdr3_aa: ASSGGLAGGPRIYEQY
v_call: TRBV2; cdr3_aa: ASSWAPREQY
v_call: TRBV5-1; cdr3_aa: ASYPGSEQETQY
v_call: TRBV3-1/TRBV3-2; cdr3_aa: ASSQTAGNTIY
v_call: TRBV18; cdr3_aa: ASSPRAVDGYT
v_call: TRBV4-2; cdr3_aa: ASSPQPGTYEQY
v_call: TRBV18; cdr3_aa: ASSPSVQAKNIQY
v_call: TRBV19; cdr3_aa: ASRIIGLAGGSSYNEQF
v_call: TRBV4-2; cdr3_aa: ASSQAGFETQY
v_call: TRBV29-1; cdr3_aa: SVLAGVYEQY
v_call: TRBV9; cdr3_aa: ASSGALYNEQF
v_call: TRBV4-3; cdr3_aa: ASSPGLESYNEQF
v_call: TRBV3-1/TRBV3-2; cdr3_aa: ASSAIGVFGELF
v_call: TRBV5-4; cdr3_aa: ASSSGVIGGANEKLF
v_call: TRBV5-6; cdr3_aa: ASSLRPGTRYNEQF
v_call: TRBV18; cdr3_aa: ASSPSGVETQY
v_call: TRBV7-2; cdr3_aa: ASSQRGSGNYGYT
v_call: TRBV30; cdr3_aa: AWTPQGAGGELF
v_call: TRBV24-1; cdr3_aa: ATSAISGGETQY
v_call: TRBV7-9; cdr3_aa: ASSSPAGDRIAKNIQY
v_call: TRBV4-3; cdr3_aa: ASSQGRGFREKLF
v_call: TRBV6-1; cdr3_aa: ASSERGQGLEAF
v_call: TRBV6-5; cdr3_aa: ASRGQGAGNYGYT
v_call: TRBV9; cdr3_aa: ASSVNRNTEAF